This T cell receptor beta chain comes out of a study of blood T cell repertoires in COVID-19 (dated by TCRdb to between 2020 and 2021). In the study overall: Samples from collaborators originated in the United States, Italy and Spain and spanned both the acute and convalescent phases of COVID-19. The material from the prospective study consisted of cDNA or gDNA derived from T cells, B-cell-depleted T cells, or PBMCs. Deeply sampled blood TCRbeta repertoires from subjects exposed to, actively infected with, or recovered from COVID-19 were included in the dataset. The repertoires were released in a freely available public database meant as a resource for research on the immune response to SARS-CoV-2. The samples were drawn from two sources: the first 160 participants of the ongoing ImmuneRACE study, and over 950 subjects contributed by 6 global collaborators. Sample metadata almost always included a de-identified subject ID, COVID-19 status, age in years and sex. HLA class I and class II types, where available, came from metadata supplied by the sample provider rather than from assay-based typing.

At one collaborating source in Seattle, patients were enrolled during active infection and were followed longitudinally through the course of disease. The collaborating institutions used their own protocols to collect whole blood in K2EDTA tubes. For TCRbeta analysis, collaborators shipped samples in one of three forms: frozen whole blood, isolated PBMCs, or DNA extracted from either of those sample types. Remarks on this clone: Its antigen specificity is not known. Qualities for individual bases were not recorded, and no much larger clone is one base off.

Ends trimmed: V by 1 base, J by 4 bases; bases unmatched to a gene: 14. From the cysteine up to the phenylalanine, the CDR3 has a length of 20 residues. Only CDR3 DNA remains: 60 bases, in frame from the first base. CDR1 and CDR2, per the germline V gene, are SNHLY and FYNNEI. What the authors observed across the whole study: The quantity of clinical and demographic metadata differed by source and by participant and was supplied without curation.

The immunoSEQ Assay, a bias-controlled multiplex PCR, was used to amplify TCRbeta CDR3 regions from genomic DNA. On the authors' methods: Nucleated cell counts per sample were estimated from amplification of reference gene primers within the assay. To quantify the absolute abundance of each unique TCRbeta CDR3 rearrangement, sequence reads were collapsed and filtered. For each sample, productive Simpson clonality was calculated as the square root of Simpson's diversity index over productive rearrangements. In TCRdb, the immuneACCESS table is reduced to in-frame sequences with V and J assigned. These tables do not hold every clone; where another copy was compared, an unresolved V gene accounts for under half, and the others remain unexplained. Clone size and the V and J calls come from that table; the DNA yielded D and trimming. In all, the sample holds 52,000 or so clones, and about nine tenths of those were seen once. The ten largest clones capture under 4% of the sample.

The chain uses TRBV2 and TRBJ2-3; 13 bases in between match TRBD2. Sequencing was done on a sample of peripheral blood. The clonotype was recovered from a middle-aged man with COVID-19, enrolled during active disease. The nucleotides are TGTGCCAGCAGTGAAGATCTAATTACTAGCGGGGGGGCGTATGCAGATACGCAGTATTTT. It encodes CASSEDLITSGGAYADTQYF.